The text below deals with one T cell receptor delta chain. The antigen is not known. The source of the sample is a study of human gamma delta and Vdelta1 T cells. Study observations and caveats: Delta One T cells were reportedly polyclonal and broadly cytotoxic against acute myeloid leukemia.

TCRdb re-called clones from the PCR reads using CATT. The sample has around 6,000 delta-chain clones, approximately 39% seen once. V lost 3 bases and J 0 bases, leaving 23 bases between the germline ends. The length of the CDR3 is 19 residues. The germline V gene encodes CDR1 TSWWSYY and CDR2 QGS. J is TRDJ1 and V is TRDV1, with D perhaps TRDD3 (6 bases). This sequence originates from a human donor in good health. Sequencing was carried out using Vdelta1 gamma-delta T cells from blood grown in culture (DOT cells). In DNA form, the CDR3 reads TGTGCTCTTGGGGACCGACGGGGTGTACTGGGTTTGTACACCGATAAACTCATCTTT. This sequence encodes CALGDRRGVLGLYTDKLIF.